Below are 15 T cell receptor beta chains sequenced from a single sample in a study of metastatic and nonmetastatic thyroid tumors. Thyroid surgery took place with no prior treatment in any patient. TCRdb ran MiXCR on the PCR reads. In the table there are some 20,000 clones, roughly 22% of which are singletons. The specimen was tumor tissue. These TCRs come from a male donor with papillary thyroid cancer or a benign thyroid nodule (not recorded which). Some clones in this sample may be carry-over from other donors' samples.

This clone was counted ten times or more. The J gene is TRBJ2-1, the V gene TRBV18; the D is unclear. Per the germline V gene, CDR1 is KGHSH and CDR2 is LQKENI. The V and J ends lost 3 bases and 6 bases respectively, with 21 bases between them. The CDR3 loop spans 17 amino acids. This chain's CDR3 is CASSPPSFLNWANEQFF. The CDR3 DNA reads TGTGCCAGCTCACCCCCGTCATTTCTGAATTGGGCCAATGAGCAGTTCTTC. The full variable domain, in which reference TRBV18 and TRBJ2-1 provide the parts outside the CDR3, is NAGVMQNPRHLVRRRGQEARLRCSPMKGHSHVYWYRQLPEEGLKFMVYLQKENIIDESGMPKERFSAEFPKEGPSILRIQQVVRGDSAAYFCASSPPSFLNWANEQFFGPGTRLTVL.

CDR3 loop: CATGREVTGELFF. CDR3 coding DNA: TGTGCCACGGGACGAGAGGTCACCGGGGAGCTGTTTTTT. The genes are TRBV24-1 and TRBJ2-2, with D perhaps matching TRBD1 or TRBD2 (5 bases each). Looked up from germline, CDR1 is KGHDR and CDR2 is SFDVKD. V was cut by 10 bases and J by 4 bases, with 12 bases left in between. This CDR3 has 13 residues.

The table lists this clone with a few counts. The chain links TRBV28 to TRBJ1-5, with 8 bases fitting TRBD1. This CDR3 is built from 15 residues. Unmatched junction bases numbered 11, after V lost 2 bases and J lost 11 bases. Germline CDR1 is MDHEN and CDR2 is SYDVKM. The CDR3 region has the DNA TGTGCCAGCAGTTTACCCGGACAGGGCGGGGGGTCCCAGCATTTT. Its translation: CASSLPGQGGGSQHF.

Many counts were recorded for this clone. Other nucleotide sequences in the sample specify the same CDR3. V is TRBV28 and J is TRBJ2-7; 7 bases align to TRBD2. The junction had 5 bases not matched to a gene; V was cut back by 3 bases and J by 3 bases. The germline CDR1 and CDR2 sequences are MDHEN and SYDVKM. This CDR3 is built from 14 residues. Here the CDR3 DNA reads TGTGCCAGCAGTTTCGGGAGCGGGATCTACGAGCAGTACTTC. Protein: CASSFGSGIYEQYF.

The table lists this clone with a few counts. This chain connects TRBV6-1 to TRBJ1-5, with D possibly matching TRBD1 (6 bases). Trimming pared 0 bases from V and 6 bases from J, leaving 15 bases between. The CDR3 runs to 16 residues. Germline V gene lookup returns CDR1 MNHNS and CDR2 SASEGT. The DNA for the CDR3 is TGTGCCAGCAGTGAAGCGCCAGGGGCATGGGGTCAGCCCCAGCATTTT. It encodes CASSEAPGAWGQPQHF.

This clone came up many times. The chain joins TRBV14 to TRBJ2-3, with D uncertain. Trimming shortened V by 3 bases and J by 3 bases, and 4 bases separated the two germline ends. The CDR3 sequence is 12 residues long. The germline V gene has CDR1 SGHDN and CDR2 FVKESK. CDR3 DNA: TGTGCCAGCAGCCACCGTACAGATACGCAGTATTTT. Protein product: CASSHRTDTQYF.

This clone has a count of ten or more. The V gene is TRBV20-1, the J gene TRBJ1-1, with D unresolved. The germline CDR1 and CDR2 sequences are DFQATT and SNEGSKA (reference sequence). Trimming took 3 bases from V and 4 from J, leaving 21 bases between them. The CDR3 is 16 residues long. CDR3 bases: TGCAGTGCTAGTTCCGTGTCTGCGACCACGGGCACTGAAGCTTTCTTT. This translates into CSASSVSATTGTEAFF.

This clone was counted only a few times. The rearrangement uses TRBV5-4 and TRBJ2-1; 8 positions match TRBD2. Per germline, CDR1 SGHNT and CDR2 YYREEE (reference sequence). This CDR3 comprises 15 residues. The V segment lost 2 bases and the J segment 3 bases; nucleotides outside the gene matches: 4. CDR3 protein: CASSLGAGGYNEQFF. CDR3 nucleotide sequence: TGTGCCAGCAGCTTAGGGGCGGGAGGCTACAATGAGCAGTTCTTC.

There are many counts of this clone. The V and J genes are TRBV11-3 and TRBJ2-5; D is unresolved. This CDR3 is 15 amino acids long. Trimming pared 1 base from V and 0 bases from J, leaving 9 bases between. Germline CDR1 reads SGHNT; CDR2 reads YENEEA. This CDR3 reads CASSLGTENQETQYF. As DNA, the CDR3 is TGTGCCAGCAGCTTAGGGACGGAGAACCAAGAGACCCAGTACTTC.

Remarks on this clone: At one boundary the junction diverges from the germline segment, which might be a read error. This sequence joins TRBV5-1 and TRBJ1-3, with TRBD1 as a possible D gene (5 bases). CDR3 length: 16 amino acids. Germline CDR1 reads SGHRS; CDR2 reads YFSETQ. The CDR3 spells CAISSSQTVSGNTIYF. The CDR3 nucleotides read TGCGCCATCAGCTCATCTCAGACAGTCTCTGGAAACACCATATATTTT. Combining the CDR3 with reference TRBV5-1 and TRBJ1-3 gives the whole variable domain KAGVTQTPRYLIKTRGQQVTLSCSPISGHRSVSWYQQTPGQGLQFLFEYFSETQRNKGNFPGRFSGRQFSNSRSEMNVSTLELGDSALYLCAISSSQTVSGNTIYFGEGSWLTVV.

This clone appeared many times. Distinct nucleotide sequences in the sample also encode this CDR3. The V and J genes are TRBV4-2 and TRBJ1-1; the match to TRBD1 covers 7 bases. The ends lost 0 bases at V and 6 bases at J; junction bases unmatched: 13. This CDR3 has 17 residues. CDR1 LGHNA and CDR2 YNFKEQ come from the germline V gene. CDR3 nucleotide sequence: TGTGCCAGCAGCCAAGATCGAGGGGGCGCTTTGGTCGCTGAAGCTTTCTTT. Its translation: CASSQDRGGALVAEAFF.

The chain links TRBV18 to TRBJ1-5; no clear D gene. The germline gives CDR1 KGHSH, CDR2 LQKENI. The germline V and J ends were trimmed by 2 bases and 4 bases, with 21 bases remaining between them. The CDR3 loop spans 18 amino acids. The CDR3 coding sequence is TGTGCCAGCTCACCAAGGAAAGGTAGGGCCCATAGAAATCAGCCCCAGCATTTT. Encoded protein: CASSPRKGRAHRNQPQHF.

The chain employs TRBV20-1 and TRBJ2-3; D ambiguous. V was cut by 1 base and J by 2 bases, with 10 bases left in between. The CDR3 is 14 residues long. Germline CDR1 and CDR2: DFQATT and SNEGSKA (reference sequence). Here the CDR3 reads CSARVSWVTDTQYF. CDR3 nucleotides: TGCAGTGCTAGAGTTTCATGGGTCACAGATACGCAGTATTTT.

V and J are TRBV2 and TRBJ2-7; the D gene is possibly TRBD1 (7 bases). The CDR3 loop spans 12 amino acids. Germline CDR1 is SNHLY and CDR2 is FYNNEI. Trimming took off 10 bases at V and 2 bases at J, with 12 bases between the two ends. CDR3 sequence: CATAGQPYEQYF. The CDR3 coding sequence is TGTGCCACCGCGGGACAGCCCTACGAGCAGTACTTC.

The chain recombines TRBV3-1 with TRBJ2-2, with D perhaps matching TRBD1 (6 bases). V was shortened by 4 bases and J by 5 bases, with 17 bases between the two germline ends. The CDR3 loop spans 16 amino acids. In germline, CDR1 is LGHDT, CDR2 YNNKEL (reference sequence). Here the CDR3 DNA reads TGTGCCAGCAGCCCGAAGGGGGTGTGGAAAACCGGGGAGCTGTTTTTT. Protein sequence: CASSPKGVWKTGELFF.